What follows are 18 T cell receptor beta chains derived from one specimen sequenced in a study of shared clonotypes between healthy human individuals. Profiled with immunoSEQ multiplex PCR; TCRdb holds only in-frame clones, not every one. The sample has about 1 million clones, 65% to 80% seen once. Sequencing was done on a sample of memory CD4+ T cells sorted from blood. Subset of the sample: CD45RA-negative fraction. The receptors shown here come from a man in his late teens or twenties in good health.

The CDR3 loop is CASSLAPGVSYEQYF. The CDR3 bases are TGTGCCAGCAGCTTGGCCCCCGGGGTTAGCTACGAGCAGTACTTC. The chain recombines TRBV5-4 with TRBJ2-7, with D maybe TRBD2 (5 bases). V dropped 0 bases and J dropped 3 bases, with 13 bases sitting between them. The length of the CDR3 is 15 residues. Germline V gene lookup returns CDR1 SGHNT and CDR2 YYREEE (reference sequence).

The chain links TRBV5-6 to TRBJ1-5; the D gene is possibly TRBD1 (5 bases). The CDR3 is 14 amino acids. With 0 bases removed from V and 6 bases from J, the gap between germline ends came to 10 bases. The germline V gene has CDR1 SGHDT and CDR2 YYEEEE. The CDR3 DNA is TGTGCCAGCAGCTTGGCCCAGGGCGGTCAGCCCCAGCATTTT. Protein: CASSLAQGGQPQHF.

The rearrangement links TRBV7-2 to TRBJ2-5; possibly TRBD2 for D (5 bases). Germline loops: CDR1 SGHTA, CDR2 FQGNSA. Trimming removed 6 bases from V and 3 bases from J, with 14 bases in between. This CDR3 has 14 amino acids. The CDR3 DNA is TGTGCCAGCAGTCGGACTGCCGGCAAAGAGACCCAGTACTTC. Translation gives CASSRTAGKETQYF.

This sequence joins TRBV5-8 and TRBJ1-6; no reliable D call. Deletions cut 1 base from V and 10 bases from J, with 3 bases between. Germline values: CDR1 SGHTS, CDR2 YDEGEE. This CDR3 comprises 11 residues. CDR3 in DNA: TGTGCCAGCAGCTTGCTATCACCCCTCCACTTT. Protein sequence: CASSLLSPLHF. Variable domain in full (rest from reference TRBV5-8 and TRBJ1-6): EAGVTQSPTHLIKTRGQQATLRCSPISGHTSVYWYQQALGLGLQFLLWYDEGEERNRGNFPPRFSGRQFPNYSSELNVNALELEDSALYLCASSLLSPLHFGNGTRLTVT.

A single count supports this clone. The chain has TRBV5-4 and TRBJ2-7, with D maybe TRBD2 (5 bases). Germline CDR1 is SGHNT and CDR2 is YYREEE (reference sequence). Trimming removed 0 bases at V and 3 bases at J, with 22 bases between. The CDR3 covers 18 residues. Written as DNA, the CDR3 is TGTGCCAGCAGCTTGGTGGCTAGCACTCCTTATGGTTACTACGAGCAGTACTTC. Its translation: CASSLVASTPYGYYEQYF. The variable domain in full, with the rest retrieved from reference TRBV5-4 and TRBJ2-7, is ETGVTQSPTHLIKTRGQQVTLRCSSQSGHNTVSWYQQALGQGPQFIFQYYREEENGRGNFPPRFSGLQFPNYSSELNVNALELDDSALYLCASSLVASTPYGYYEQYFGPGTRLTVT.

The chain combines TRBV7-6 with TRBJ1-1; no clear D. V was pared by 1 base and J by 1 base, with 4 bases between. The V gene's germline CDR1 is SGHVS and CDR2 FNYEAQ. This CDR3 has 13 amino acids. The CDR3 DNA sequence: TGTGCCAGCAGCTTAGGGAAGAACACTGAAGCTTTCTTT. Residues: CASSLGKNTEAFF.

The chain employs TRBV5-1 and TRBJ2-2; TRBD1 agrees at 7 bases. The CDR3 runs to 15 residues. V gave up 4 bases and J gave up 3 bases; unmatched junction bases: 6. Looked up from germline, CDR1 is SGHRS and CDR2 is YFSETQ. The CDR3 sequence: CASSPGQSYTGELFF. The CDR3 nucleotides are TGCGCCAGCAGCCCGGGACAGTCATACACCGGGGAGCTGTTTTTT.

This clone was counted only a few times. The genes are TRBV10-3 and TRBJ1-5; D perhaps matches TRBD1 (5 bases). The CDR3 is 14 residues long. Germline-derived CDR1 and CDR2 are ENHRY and SYGVKD. The V and J ends lost 1 base and 4 bases respectively, with 8 bases between them. CDR3 protein: CAISELDRNQPQHF. CDR3 bases: TGTGCCATCAGTGAGTTAGACAGAAATCAGCCCCAGCATTTT.

V gene TRBV20-1 combines with J gene TRBJ2-5; D call uncertain. Germline assignment: CDR1 DFQATT and CDR2 SNEGSKA (reference sequence). Trimming shortened V by 5 bases and J by 2 bases, and 6 bases separated the two germline ends. The CDR3 length is 11 residues. The CDR3 nucleotides are TGCAGTGCTTCGGTTCAAGAGACCCAGTACTTC. Amino acid sequence: CSASVQETQYF.

The V and J genes are TRBV4-3 and TRBJ2-3; 9 bases are shared with TRBD2. Trimming took 4 bases from V and 6 from J; bases not matched to a gene: 8. The CDR3 spans 15 residues. CDR1 and CDR2 (germline): LGHNA, YSLEER. The CDR3 region is CASSLNSGSMDTQYF. CDR3 nucleotides: TGCGCCAGCAGCCTGAATAGCGGGAGTATGGATACGCAGTATTTT.

The chain carries TRBV5-4 and TRBJ2-7, with 7 bases that match TRBD2. From germline, CDR1 is SGHNT and CDR2 YYREEE (reference sequence). Unmatched junction bases numbered 14, after V lost 3 bases and J lost 5 bases. This CDR3 has 16 residues. In DNA, the CDR3 is TGTGCCAGCAGCTCTACCGGGGGAGGGCCAGAGAACGAGCAGTACTTC. It is translated as CASSSTGGGPENEQYF.

V gene TRBV4-2 combines with J gene TRBJ2-7; D remains unclear. V gave up 7 bases and J gave up 2 bases, with 0 bases separating them. Germline V gene lookup returns CDR1 LGHNA and CDR2 YNFKEQ. The CDR3 extends over 9 amino acids. The CDR3 DNA reads as TGTGCCAGCACCTACGAGCAGTACTTC. Residues: CASTYEQYF.

This sequence joins TRBV4-2 and TRBJ2-2; D is unclear. Germline-derived CDR1 and CDR2 are LGHNA and YNFKEQ. The CDR3 has 12 amino acids. The V end was cut by 4 bases, the J end by 2 bases, with 2 bases between. DNA of the CDR3: TGTGCCAGCAGCCCCAACACCGGGGAGCTGTTTTTT. Its translation is CASSPNTGELFF.

V gene TRBV19 combines with J gene TRBJ2-5, with TRBD1 matching 7 bases. From germline, CDR1 is LNHDA and CDR2 SQIVND (reference sequence). The CDR3 is 12 amino acids. The V gene end was trimmed by 9 bases and the J gene end by 4 bases; junction bases not matched to a gene: 5. This CDR3 reads CASKDRAETQYF. The CDR3 nucleotides read TGTGCCAGCAAAGACAGGGCAGAGACCCAGTACTTC.

This chain joins TRBV9 and TRBJ1-4, with TRBD1 identical over 7 bases. J was trimmed by 5 bases and V by 3 bases; bases with no gene match: 7. The CDR3 contains 15 residues. CDR1 and CDR2 (germline): SGDLS, YYNGEE. CDR3 in DNA: TGTGCCAGCAGCGGATCCGGGACAGAAAATGAAAAACTGTTTTTT. Translated, it gives CASSGSGTENEKLFF.

The chain recombines TRBV29-1 with TRBJ2-7; D is ambiguous. Per germline, CDR1 SQVTM and CDR2 ANQGSEA. CDR3 length: 11 amino acids. V lost 2 bases and J 7 bases, leaving 9 bases between the germline ends. The CDR3: CSVEREFEQYF. The DNA of the CDR3 is TGCAGCGTTGAACGTGAGTTTGAGCAGTACTTC.

This chain uses TRBV5-1 with TRBJ1-5; D remains unclear. Germline CDR1 and CDR2: SGHRS and YFSETQ. Deletions cut 0 bases from V and 1 base from J, with 8 bases between. This CDR3 is 15 amino acids long. The chain's CDR3 is CASSLVPGSNQPQHF. CDR3 in DNA: TGCGCCAGCAGCTTGGTACCCGGGAGCAATCAGCCCCAGCATTTT.

The chain recombines TRBV10-3 with TRBJ1-2; TRBD1 agrees at 7 bases. The junction had 9 bases not matched to a gene; V was cut back by 7 bases and J by 4 bases. Germline CDR1 ENHRY, CDR2 SYGVKD. The CDR3 sequence is 14 residues long. CDR3 residues: CAIKPDREAYGYTF. CDR3 nucleotides: TGTGCCATCAAGCCCGACAGGGAGGCCTATGGCTACACCTTC.